Listed here is a single TCR beta chain. The record originates from a study of blood T cell repertoires in COVID-19. Per the study methods: Using reference gene primer amplification, nucleated cell counts were estimated. Using immunoSEQ multiplex PCR, the repertoire was profiled, and TCRdb retains in-frame clones only, with some absent. D and trimming were read from the DNA, whereas the V and J calls and clone size are those reported in that table. Of approximately 120,000 clones in the sample, around 82% were seen once. J gave up 7 bases and V 4 bases, and 7 bases lay outside the gene matches. Germline values: CDR1 SGHDT, CDR2 YYEEEE. The CDR3 is 15 residues long.

This receptor was identified in a woman between 45 and 65 years old with acute or convalescent COVID-19. The gene calls are TRBV5-6 and TRBJ1-6; 8 bases map to TRBD1. Sequenced material: peripheral blood. CDR3 bases: TGTGCCAGCAGCCAAATAACAGGGGGAAATTCACCCCTCCACTTT. Translation gives CASSQITGGNSPLHF. Full variable domain (rest looked up from reference TRBV5-6 and TRBJ1-6): DAGVTQSPTHLIKTRGQQVTLRCSPKSGHDTVSWYQQALGQGPQFIFQYYEEEERQRGNFPDRFSGHQFPNYSSELNVNALLLGDSALYLCASSQITGGNSPLHFGNGTRLTVT.